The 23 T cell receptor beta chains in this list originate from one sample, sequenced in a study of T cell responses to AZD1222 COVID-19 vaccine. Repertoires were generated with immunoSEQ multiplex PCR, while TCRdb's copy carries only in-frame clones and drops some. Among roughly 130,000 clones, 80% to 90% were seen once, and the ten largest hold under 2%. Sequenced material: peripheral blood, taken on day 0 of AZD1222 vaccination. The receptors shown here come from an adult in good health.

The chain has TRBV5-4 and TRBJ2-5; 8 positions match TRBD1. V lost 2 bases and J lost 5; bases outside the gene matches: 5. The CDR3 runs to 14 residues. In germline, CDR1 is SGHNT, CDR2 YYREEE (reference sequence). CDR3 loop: CASSFYRGSETQYF. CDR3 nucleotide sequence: TGTGCCAGCAGCTTTTACAGGGGGTCGGAGACCCAGTACTTC.

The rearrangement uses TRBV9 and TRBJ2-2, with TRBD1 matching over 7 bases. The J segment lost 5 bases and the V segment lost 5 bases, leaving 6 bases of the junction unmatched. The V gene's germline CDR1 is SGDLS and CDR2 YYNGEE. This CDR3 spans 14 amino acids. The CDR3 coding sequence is TGTGCCAGCAGACCGGGACAGTATACCGGGGAGCTGTTTTTT. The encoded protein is CASRPGQYTGELFF.

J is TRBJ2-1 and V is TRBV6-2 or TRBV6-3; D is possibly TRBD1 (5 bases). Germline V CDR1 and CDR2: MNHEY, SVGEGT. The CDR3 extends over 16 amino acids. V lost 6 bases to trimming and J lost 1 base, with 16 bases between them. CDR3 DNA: TGTGCCAGCAGCCCCGGACAAGGCCTGTCCTACAATGAGCAGTTCTTC. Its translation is CASSPGQGLSYNEQFF.

CDR3 in amino acids: CASSLRGVIASYEQYF. The CDR3 DNA sequence: TGTGCCAGCAGCTTGAGAGGAGTAATTGCCTCCTACGAGCAGTACTTC. The chain links TRBV5-5 to TRBJ2-7; no firm D call. Germline assignment: CDR1 SGHKS and CDR2 YYEKEE (reference sequence). The CDR3 has 16 residues. V was shortened by 1 base and J by 0 bases, with 14 bases between the two germline ends.

Here the CDR3 DNA reads TGCGCCAGCAGCTTGGAGGGCGCATACTCTGGGGCCAACGTCCTGACTTTC. Translation: CASSLEGAYSGANVLTF. V is TRBV5-1 and J is TRBJ2-6; D gene uncertain. V was clipped by 0 bases and J by 0 bases, with 10 bases between them. The CDR3 sequence is 17 residues long. Germline lookup yields CDR1 SGHRS and CDR2 YFSETQ.

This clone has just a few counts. Written as DNA, the CDR3 is TGTGCCAGCAGCCCAAGGGGGACGAGGGCCAAAAACATTCAGTACTTC. It yields the protein CASSPRGTRAKNIQYF. This chain connects TRBV7-8 to TRBJ2-4; possibly TRBD1 for D (6 bases). CDR3 length equals 16 residues. V dropped 5 bases and J dropped 1 base, with 15 bases sitting between them. CDR1 SGHVS and CDR2 FQNEAQ come from the germline V gene.

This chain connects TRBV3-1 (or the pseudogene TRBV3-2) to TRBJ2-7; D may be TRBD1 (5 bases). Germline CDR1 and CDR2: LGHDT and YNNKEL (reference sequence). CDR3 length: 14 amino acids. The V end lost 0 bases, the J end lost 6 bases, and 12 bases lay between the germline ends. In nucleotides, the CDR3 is TGTGCCAGCAGCCAAGAAGGGGCAAGGCGCGAGCAGTACTTC. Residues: CASSQEGARREQYF.

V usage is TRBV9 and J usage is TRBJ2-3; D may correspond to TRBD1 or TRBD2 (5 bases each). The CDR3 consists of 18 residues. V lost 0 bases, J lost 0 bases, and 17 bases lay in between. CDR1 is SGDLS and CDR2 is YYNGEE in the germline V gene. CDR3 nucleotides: TGTGCCAGCAGCGTAGGGGGCGGGTTAAGGACTAGCACAGATACGCAGTATTTT. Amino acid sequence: CASSVGGGLRTSTDTQYF.

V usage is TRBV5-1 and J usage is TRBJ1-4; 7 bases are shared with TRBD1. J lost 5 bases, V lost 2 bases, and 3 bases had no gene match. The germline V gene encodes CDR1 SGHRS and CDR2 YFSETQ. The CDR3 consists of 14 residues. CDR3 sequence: CASSLQGKNEKLFF. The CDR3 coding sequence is TGCGCCAGCAGCTTACAGGGGAAGAATGAAAAACTGTTTTTT.

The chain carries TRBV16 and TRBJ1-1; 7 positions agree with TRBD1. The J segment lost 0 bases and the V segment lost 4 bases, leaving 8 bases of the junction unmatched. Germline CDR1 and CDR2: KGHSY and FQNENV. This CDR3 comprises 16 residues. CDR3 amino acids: CASSPVQGQLNTEAFF. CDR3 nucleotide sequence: TGTGCCAGCAGCCCCGTGCAGGGACAGCTGAACACTGAAGCTTTCTTT.

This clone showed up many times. The CDR3 reads CAWSPQINYGYTF. The CDR3 nucleotides are TGTGCCTGGAGTCCACAGATAAACTATGGCTACACCTTC. The gene calls are TRBV30 and TRBJ1-2; the D is unclear. V lost 2 bases and J lost 2, with 9 bases in between. There are 13 residues in the CDR3. Germline CDR1 reads GTSNPN; CDR2 reads SVGIG (reference sequence).

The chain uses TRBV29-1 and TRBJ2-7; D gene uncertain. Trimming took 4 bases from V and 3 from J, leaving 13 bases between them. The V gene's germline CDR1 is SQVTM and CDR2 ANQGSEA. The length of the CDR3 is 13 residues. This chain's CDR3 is CSVAQRALYEQYF. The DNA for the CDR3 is TGCAGCGTTGCACAGCGAGCCCTCTACGAGCAGTACTTC.

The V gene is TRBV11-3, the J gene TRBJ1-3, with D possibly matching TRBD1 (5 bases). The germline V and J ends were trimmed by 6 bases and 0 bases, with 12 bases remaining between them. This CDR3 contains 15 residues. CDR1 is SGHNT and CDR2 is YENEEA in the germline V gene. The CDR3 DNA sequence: TGTGCCAGCAGGAGCGTGGGGGGCTCTGGAAACACCATATATTTT. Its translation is CASRSVGGSGNTIYF.

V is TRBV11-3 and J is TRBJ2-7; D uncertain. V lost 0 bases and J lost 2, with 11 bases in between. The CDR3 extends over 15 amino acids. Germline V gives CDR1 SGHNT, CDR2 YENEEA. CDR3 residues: CASSLESAIAYEQYF. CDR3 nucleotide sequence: TGTGCCAGCAGCTTAGAGTCCGCCATCGCCTACGAGCAGTACTTC.

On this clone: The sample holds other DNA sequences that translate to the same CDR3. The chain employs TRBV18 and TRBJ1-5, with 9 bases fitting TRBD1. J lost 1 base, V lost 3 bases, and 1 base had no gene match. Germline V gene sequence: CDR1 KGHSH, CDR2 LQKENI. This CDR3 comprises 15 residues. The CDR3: CASSPDRGSNQPQHF. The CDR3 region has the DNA TGTGCCAGCTCACCGGACAGGGGAAGCAATCAGCCCCAGCATTTT.

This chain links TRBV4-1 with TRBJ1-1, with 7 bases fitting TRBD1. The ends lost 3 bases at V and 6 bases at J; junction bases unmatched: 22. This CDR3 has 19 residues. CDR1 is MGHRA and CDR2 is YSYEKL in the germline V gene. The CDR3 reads CASSQKKGVPYDRDSEAFF. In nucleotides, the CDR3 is TGCGCCAGCAGCCAGAAAAAAGGTGTCCCCTACGACAGGGACTCTGAAGCTTTCTTT.

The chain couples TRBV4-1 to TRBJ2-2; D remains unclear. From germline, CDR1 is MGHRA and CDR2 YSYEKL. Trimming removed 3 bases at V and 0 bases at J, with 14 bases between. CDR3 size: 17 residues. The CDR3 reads CASSHPVSGPNTGELFF. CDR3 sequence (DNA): TGCGCCAGCAGCCATCCGGTTAGTGGGCCGAACACCGGGGAGCTGTTTTTT.

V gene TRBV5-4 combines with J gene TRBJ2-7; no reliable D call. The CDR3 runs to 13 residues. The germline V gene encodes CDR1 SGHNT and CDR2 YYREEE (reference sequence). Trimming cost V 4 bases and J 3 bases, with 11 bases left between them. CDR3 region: CASSPGLGYEQYF. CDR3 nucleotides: TGTGCCAGCAGCCCCGGCCTGGGCTACGAGCAGTACTTC.

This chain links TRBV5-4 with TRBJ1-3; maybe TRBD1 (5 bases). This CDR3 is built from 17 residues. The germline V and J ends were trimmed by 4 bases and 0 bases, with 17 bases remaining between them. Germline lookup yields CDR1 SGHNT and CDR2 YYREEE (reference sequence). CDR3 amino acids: CASSTAGQGASGNTIYF. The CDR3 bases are TGTGCCAGCAGCACCGCGGGTCAGGGCGCCTCTGGAAACACCATATATTTT.

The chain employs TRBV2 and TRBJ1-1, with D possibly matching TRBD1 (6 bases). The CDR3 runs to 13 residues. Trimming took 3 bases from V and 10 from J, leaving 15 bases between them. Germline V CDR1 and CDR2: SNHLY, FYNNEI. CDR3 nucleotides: TGTGCCAGCAGTGAGGGGTACAGGGTGGTAGCTTTCTTT. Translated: CASSEGYRVVAFF.

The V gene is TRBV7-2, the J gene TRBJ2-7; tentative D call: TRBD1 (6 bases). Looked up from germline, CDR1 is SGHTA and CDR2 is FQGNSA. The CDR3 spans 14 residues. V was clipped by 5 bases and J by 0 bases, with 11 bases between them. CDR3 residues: CASSQGHSSYEQYF. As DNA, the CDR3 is TGTGCCAGCAGCCAGGGACACAGCTCCTACGAGCAGTACTTC.

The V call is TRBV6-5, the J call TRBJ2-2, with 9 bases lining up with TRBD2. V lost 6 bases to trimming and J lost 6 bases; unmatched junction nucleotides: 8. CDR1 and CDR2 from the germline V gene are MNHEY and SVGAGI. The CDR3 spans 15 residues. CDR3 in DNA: TGTGCCAGCAGGGCAGGGACTAGCTTCCCCGGGGAGCTGTTTTTT. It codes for CASRAGTSFPGELFF.

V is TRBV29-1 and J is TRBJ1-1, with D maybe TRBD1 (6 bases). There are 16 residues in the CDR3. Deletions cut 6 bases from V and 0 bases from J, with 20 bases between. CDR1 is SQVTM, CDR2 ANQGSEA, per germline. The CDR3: CSVPRGGLTMNTEAFF. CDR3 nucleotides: TGCAGCGTACCCCGAGGGGGGCTCACCATGAACACTGAAGCTTTCTTT.